This T cell receptor beta chain comes out of a study of blood T cell repertoires in COVID-19. About the research overall: Samples representing acute and convalescent COVID-19 were sourced from the United States, Italy and Spain. The cDNA or gDNA used as material had been derived from T cells, B-cell-depleted T cells, or PBMCs.

The authors' processing: Scientists estimated how many nucleated cells there were by amplifying reference gene primers. The protocol was immunoSEQ multiplex PCR, while the TCRdb copy is restricted to in-frame clones and leaves out a portion. V and J calls and clone size are those listed in that table; D and trimming were worked out from the DNA. The sample yields tens of thousands of clones, roughly 88% seen once. This CDR3 region has 17 residues. CDR1 and CDR2 from the germline V gene are SNHLY and FYNNEI. V was clipped by 5 bases and J by 2 bases; unmatched bases: 7. Seattle's enrolled individuals joined amid active infection and were then monitored longitudinally.

The source material was peripheral blood. This chain links TRBV2 with TRBJ1-5; 12 bases map to TRBD1. The sequence derives from a woman at least 80 years old with COVID-19, enrolled during active disease. The CDR3 region is CASSIHGTGGGNQPQHF. The CDR3 DNA sequence: TGTGCCAGCAGTATCCATGGGACAGGGGGCGGCAATCAGCCCCAGCATTTT.